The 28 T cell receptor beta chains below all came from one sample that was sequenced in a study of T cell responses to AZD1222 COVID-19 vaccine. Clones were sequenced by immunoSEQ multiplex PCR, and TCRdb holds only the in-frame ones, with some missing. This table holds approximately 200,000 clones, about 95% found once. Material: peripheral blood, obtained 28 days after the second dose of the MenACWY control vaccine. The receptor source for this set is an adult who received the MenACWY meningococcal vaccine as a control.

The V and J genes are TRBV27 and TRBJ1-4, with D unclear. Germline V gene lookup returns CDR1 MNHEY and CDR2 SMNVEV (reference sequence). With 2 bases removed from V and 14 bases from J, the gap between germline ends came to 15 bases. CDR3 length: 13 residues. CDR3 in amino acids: CASSLGSSDGLFF. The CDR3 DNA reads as TGTGCCAGCAGTTTAGGAAGCTCCGACGGGCTGTTTTTT.

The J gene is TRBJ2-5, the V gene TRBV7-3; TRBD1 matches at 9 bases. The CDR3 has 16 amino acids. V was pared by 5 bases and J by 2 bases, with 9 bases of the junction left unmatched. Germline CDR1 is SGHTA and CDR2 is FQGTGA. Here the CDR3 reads CASSQQGAPPQETQYF. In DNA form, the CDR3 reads TGTGCCAGCAGCCAACAGGGGGCTCCCCCGCAAGAGACCCAGTACTTC.

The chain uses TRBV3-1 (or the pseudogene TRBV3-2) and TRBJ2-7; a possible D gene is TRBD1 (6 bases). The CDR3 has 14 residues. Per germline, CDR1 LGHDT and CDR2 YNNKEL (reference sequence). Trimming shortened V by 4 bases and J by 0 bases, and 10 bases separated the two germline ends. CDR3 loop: CASSPGQRSYEQYF. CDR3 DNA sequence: TGTGCCAGCAGCCCAGGACAGCGCTCCTACGAGCAGTACTTC.

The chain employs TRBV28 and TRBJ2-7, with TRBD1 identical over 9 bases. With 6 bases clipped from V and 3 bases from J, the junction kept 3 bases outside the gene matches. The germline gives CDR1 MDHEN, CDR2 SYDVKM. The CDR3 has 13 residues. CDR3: CASRRQGGYEQYF. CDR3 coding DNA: TGTGCCAGCAGACGACAGGGGGGCTACGAGCAGTACTTC.

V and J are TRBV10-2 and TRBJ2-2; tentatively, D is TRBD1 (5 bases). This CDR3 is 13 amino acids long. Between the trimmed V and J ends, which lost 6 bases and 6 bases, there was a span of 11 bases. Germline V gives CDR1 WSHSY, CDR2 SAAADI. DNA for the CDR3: TGCGCCAGCAGCCGTGGGGCTCCCGGGGAGCTGTTTTTT. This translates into CASSRGAPGELFF.

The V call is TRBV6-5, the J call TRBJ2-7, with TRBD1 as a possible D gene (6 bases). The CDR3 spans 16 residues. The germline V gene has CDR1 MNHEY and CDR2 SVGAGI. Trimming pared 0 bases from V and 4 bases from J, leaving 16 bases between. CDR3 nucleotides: TGTGCCAGCAGTTACTCGACCGCAGGGGCGGCGTACGAGCAGTACTTC. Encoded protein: CASSYSTAGAAYEQYF.

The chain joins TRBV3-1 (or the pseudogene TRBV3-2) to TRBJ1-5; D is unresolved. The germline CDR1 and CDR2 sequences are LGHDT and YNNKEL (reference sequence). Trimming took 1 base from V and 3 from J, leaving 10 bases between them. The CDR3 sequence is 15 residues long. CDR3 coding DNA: TGTGCCAGCAGCCAAGGTGCCAGCTTCAATCAGCCCCAGCATTTT. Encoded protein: CASSQGASFNQPQHF.

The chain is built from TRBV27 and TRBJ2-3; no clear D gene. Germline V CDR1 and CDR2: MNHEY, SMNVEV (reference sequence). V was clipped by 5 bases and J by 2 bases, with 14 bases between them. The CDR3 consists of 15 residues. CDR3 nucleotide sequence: TGTGCCAGCAGTCCCGGGCCCCTTTCCACAGATACGCAGTATTTT. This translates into CASSPGPLSTDTQYF.

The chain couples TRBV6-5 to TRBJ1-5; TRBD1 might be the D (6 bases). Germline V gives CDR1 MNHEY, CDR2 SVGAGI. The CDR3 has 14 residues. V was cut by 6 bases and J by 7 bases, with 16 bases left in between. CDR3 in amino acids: CASSIDRTGQPQHF. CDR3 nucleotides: TGTGCCAGCAGCATCGACAGGACGGGGCAGCCCCAGCATTTT.

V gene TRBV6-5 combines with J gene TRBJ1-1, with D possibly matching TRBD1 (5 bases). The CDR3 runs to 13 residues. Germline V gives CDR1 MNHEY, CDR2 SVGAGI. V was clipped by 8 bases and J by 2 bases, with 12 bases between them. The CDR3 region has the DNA TGTGCCAGCGGCCGGGACCTTAACACTGAAGCTTTCTTT. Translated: CASGRDLNTEAFF.

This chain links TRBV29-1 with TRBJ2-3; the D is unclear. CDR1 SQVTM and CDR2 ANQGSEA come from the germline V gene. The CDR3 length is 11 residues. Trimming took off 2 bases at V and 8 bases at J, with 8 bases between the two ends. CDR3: CSVESMGTQYF. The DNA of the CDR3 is TGCAGCGTTGAATCGATGGGTACGCAGTATTTT.

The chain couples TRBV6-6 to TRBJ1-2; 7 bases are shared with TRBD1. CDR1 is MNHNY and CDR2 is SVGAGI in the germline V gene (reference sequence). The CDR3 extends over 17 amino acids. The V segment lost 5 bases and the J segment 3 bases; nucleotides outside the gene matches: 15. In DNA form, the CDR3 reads TGTGCCAGCAGTCCCCTTCCCTCAGGGGGGGGTTACTATGGCTACACCTTC. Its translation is CASSPLPSGGGYYGYTF.

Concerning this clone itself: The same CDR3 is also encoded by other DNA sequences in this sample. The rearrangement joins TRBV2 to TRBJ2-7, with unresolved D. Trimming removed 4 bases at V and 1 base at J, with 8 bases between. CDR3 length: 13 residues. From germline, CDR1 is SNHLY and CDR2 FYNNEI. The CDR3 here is CASSGDSSYEQYF. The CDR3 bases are TGTGCCAGCAGTGGGGATTCTTCCTACGAGCAGTACTTC.

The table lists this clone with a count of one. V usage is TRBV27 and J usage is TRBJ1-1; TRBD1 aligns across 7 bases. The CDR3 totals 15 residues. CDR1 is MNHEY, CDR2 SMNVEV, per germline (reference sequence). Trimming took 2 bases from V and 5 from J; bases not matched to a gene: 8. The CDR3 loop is CASSLSGTAGTEAFF. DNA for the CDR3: TGTGCCAGCAGTTTAAGCGGGACAGCAGGAACTGAAGCTTTCTTT.

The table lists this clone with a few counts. This CDR3 reads CASSSGNTIYF. The CDR3 DNA follows: TGTGCCAGCAGTTCGGGAAACACCATATATTTT. The rearrangement uses TRBV27 and TRBJ1-3, with D hard to call. CDR3 length equals 11 residues. From germline, CDR1 is MNHEY and CDR2 SMNVEV (reference sequence). V lost 4 bases to trimming and J lost 4 bases, with 2 bases between them.

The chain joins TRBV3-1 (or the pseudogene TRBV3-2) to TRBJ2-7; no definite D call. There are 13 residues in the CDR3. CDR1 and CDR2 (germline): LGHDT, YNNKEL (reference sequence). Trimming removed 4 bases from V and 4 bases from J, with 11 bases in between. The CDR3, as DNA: TGTGCCAGCAGCCTATCGATGGGGTACGAGCAGTACTTC. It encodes CASSLSMGYEQYF.

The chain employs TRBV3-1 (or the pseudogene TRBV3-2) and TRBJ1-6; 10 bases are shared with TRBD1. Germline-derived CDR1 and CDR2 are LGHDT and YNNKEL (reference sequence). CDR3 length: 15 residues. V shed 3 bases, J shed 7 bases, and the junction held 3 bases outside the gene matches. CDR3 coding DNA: TGTGCCAGCAGCCACGGGGGACAGGGGAATTCACCCCTCCACTTT. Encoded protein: CASSHGGQGNSPLHF.

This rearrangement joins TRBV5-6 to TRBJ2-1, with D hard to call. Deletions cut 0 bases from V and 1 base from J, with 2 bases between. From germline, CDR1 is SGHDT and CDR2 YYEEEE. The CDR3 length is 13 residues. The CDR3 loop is CASSLGSYNEQFF. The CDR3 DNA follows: TGTGCCAGCAGCTTGGGGTCCTACAATGAGCAGTTCTTC.

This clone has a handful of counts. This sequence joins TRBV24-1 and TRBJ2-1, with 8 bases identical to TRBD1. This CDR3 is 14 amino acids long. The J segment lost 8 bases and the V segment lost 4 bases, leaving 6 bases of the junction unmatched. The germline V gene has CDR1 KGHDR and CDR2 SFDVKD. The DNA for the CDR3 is TGTGCCACCAGTGACCGGACAGGGCGGCATGAGCAGTTCTTC. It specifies CATSDRTGRHEQFF.

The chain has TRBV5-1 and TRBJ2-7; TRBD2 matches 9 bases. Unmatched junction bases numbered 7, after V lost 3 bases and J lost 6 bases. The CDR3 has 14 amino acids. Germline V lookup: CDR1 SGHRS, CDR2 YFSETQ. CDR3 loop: CASSWSSGTTEQYF. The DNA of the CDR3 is TGCGCCAGCAGCTGGTCTAGCGGGACGACCGAGCAGTACTTC.

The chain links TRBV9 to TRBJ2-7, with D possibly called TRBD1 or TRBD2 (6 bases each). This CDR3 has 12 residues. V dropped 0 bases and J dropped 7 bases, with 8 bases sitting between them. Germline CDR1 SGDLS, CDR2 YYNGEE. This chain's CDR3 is CASSVEGGEQYF. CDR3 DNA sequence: TGTGCCAGCAGCGTAGAAGGGGGGGAGCAGTACTTC.

The CDR3 DNA reads TGTGCCAGCAGTGAAAGGGGGGGGAATGTAGGTGCTTTCTTT. As protein: CASSERGGNVGAFF. This chain links TRBV25-1 with TRBJ1-1, with D tentatively TRBD1 (6 bases). In germline, CDR1 is MGHDK, CDR2 SYGVNS. The ends were cut back, 2 bases at V and 11 bases at J, with 18 bases in the middle. CDR3 length equals 14 residues.

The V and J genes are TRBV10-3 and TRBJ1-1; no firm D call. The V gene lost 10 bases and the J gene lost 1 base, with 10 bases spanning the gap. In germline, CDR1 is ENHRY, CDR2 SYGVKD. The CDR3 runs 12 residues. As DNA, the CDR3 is TGTGCCACCGTAGGGTGGAACACTGAAGCTTTCTTT. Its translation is CATVGWNTEAFF.

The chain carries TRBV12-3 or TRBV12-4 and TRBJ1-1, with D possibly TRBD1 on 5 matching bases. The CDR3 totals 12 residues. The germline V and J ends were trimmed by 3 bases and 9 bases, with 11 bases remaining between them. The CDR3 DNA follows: TGTGCCAGCAGTTTCGGGCAGGGCCAAGCTTTCTTT. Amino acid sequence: CASSFGQGQAFF.

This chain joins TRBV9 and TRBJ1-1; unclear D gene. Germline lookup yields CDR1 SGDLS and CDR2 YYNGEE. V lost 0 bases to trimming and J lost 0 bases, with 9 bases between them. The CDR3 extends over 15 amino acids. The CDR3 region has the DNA TGTGCCAGCAGCGTAGATGATAGCATGAACACTGAAGCTTTCTTT. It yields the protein CASSVDDSMNTEAFF.

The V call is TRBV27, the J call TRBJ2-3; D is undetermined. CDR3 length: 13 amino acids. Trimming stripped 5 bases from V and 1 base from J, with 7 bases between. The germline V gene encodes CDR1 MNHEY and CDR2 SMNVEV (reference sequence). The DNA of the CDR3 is TGTGCCAGCAGTCCCTCCGGCACAGATACGCAGTATTTT. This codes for CASSPSGTDTQYF.

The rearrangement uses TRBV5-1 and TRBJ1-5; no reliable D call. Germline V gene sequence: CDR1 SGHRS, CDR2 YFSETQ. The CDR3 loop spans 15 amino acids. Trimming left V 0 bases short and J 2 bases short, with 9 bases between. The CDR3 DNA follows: TGCGCCAGCAGCTTGGCCGGGCAGCGCAATCAGCCCCAGCATTTT. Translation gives CASSLAGQRNQPQHF.

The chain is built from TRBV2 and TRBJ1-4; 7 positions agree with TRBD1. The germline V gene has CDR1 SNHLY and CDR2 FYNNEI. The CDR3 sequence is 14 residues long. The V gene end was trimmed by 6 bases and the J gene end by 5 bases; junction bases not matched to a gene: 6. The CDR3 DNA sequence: TGTGCCAGCAGGCTAGACAGGGTAAATGAAAAACTGTTTTTT. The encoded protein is CASRLDRVNEKLFF.